A single T cell receptor beta chain is shown here with its context. RNA transcripts were the source from which TCR beta CDR3 regions were amplified. HTBI primers were employed in first-round RT-PCR, then a second-round multiplex PCR followed. Using its own MiXCR run on the multiplex PCR reads, TCRdb lists one record per CDR3 protein. The sample includes hundreds of thousands of distinct CDR3 sequences, 20% to 25% of them seen just once. Excluded: other autoimmune disease, uncontrolled infection, pregnancy or lactation. This specimen comes from a study of Graves' ophthalmopathy and Graves' hyperthyroidism. V gave up 1 base and J gave up 2 bases; unmatched junction bases: 11. Germline CDR1 and CDR2: LGHDT and YNNKEL (reference sequence). This CDR3 has 19 amino acids.

V gene TRBV3-1 combines with J gene TRBJ2-5; TRBD2 agrees at 12 bases. Sequencing was carried out using peripheral blood. This sequence originates from a woman aged 18-29 years with stable Graves' hyperthyroidism. The CDR3 region is CASSQVTSGGQPPQETQYF. As DNA, the CDR3 is TGTGCCAGCAGCCAAGTGACTAGCGGGGGCCAACCACCTCAAGAGACCCAGTACTTC.